These 25 T cell receptor beta chains came from one sample sequenced in a study of T cells in Graves' hyperthyroidism and ophthalmopathy. Authors of the study amplified TCR beta CDR3 regions from RNA transcripts. RT-PCR in the first round (using the HTBI primer set) targeted the TCR CDR3. TCRdb called the multiplex PCR reads again in MiXCR, with one record for every CDR3 protein. Of about 250,000 distinct CDR3 sequences listed, about 16% are singletons. The source material was blood. The receptors derive from a woman between 45 and 65 years old with Graves' hyperthyroidism that later progressed to Graves' ophthalmopathy.

This clonotype has at least ten counts. The V call is TRBV20-1, the J call TRBJ2-1; 7 nucleotides align to TRBD2. V shed 6 bases, J shed 1 base, and the junction held 9 bases outside the gene matches. Germline V gene lookup returns CDR1 DFQATT and CDR2 SNEGSKA (reference sequence). The CDR3 contains 15 residues. CDR3 sequence: CSATRRERSYNEQFF. The CDR3 DNA follows: TGCAGTGCCACACGGCGGGAGCGTTCCTACAATGAGCAGTTCTTC.

This clonotype has just a few counts. The chain recombines TRBV20-1 with TRBJ2-4, with D maybe TRBD1 (6 bases). The CDR3 is 14 amino acids. Trimming shortened V by 3 bases and J by 3 bases, and 12 bases separated the two germline ends. CDR1 is DFQATT and CDR2 is SNEGSKA in the germline V gene (reference sequence). CDR3 amino acids: CSARPGTSKNIQYF. The CDR3 coding sequence is TGCAGTGCTAGGCCCGGGACAAGCAAAAACATTCAGTACTTC.

The chain is built from TRBV5-1 and TRBJ2-5, with 7 nucleotides matching TRBD1. The CDR3 contains 13 residues. Looked up from germline, CDR1 is SGHRS and CDR2 is YFSETQ. V lost 4 bases and J lost 3; bases outside the gene matches: 3. The CDR3 spells CASSKDREETQYF. DNA of the CDR3: TGCGCCAGCAGCAAAGACAGGGAAGAGACCCAGTACTTC. The whole variable domain, filled in from reference TRBV5-1 and TRBJ2-5, reads KAGVTQTPRYLIKTRGQQVTLSCSPISGHRSVSWYQQTPGQGLQFLFEYFSETQRNKGNFPGRFSGRQFSNSRSEMNVSTLELGDSALYLCASSKDREETQYFGPGTRLLVL.

This clonotype was counted at least ten times. The J gene is TRBJ2-1, the V gene TRBV4-1; the match to TRBD2 covers 8 bases. V shed 1 base and J 0 bases; nucleotides not matched to a gene: 5. The germline V gene encodes CDR1 MGHRA and CDR2 YSYEKL. This CDR3 is built from 17 residues. The chain's CDR3 is CASSQVAGGRSYNEQFF. DNA for the CDR3: TGCGCCAGCAGCCAAGTTGCGGGAGGCCGCTCCTACAATGAGCAGTTCTTC.

This clonotype has a count of ten or more. The rearrangement uses TRBV2 and TRBJ1-5; unclear D gene. The CDR3 has 15 residues. Trimming took 2 bases from V and 1 from J, leaving 9 bases between them. Germline CDR1 reads SNHLY; CDR2 reads FYNNEI. The CDR3 reads CASSETVRSNQPQHF. For the CDR3, the DNA is TGTGCCAGCAGTGAAACTGTAAGGAGCAATCAGCCCCAGCATTTT. Full variable domain (missing parts from reference TRBV2 and TRBJ1-5): EPEVTQTPSHQVTQMGQEVILRCVPISNHLYFYWYRQILGQKVEFLVSFYNNEISEKSEIFDDQFSVERPDGSNFTLKIRSTKLEDSAMYFCASSETVRSNQPQHFGDGTRLSIL.

Many counts were recorded for this clonotype. This chain joins TRBV10-3 and TRBJ2-7; D call uncertain. Trimming pared 3 bases from V and 0 bases from J, leaving 6 bases between. The CDR3 contains 13 residues. Germline-derived CDR1 and CDR2 are ENHRY and SYGVKD. The CDR3 loop reads CAISDASSYEQYF. CDR3 bases: TGTGCCATCAGTGACGCTAGCTCCTACGAGCAGTACTTC.

This clonotype was detected many times. The chain has TRBV18 and TRBJ2-7; 9 positions match TRBD2. V gave up 4 bases and J gave up 2 bases; unmatched junction bases: 6. The CDR3 totals 15 residues. CDR1 is KGHSH, CDR2 LQKENI, per germline. The CDR3 nucleotides read TGTGCCAGCTCACAAGGACTAGCGCCCACCTACGAGCAGTACTTC. This encodes CASSQGLAPTYEQYF.

This clonotype was recorded many times. J is TRBJ2-1 and V is TRBV7-9; D ambiguous. The CDR3 length is 15 residues. Per germline, CDR1 SEHNR and CDR2 FQNEAQ (reference sequence). Trimming pared 4 bases from V and 2 bases from J, leaving 12 bases between. CDR3 amino acids: CASSSRGTPYNEQFF. The CDR3 DNA sequence: TGTGCCAGCAGCTCTCGTGGCACTCCCTACAATGAGCAGTTCTTC.

The rearrangement uses TRBV10-3 and TRBJ1-2; D is perhaps TRBD1 (5 bases). Looked up from germline, CDR1 is ENHRY and CDR2 is SYGVKD. Trimming pared 6 bases from V and 2 bases from J, leaving 10 bases between. This CDR3 spans 13 amino acids. CDR3 residues: CAIRVQANYGYTF. CDR3 DNA sequence: TGTGCCATCAGGGTACAGGCGAACTATGGCTACACCTTC.

The chain combines TRBV7-9 with TRBJ2-5; TRBD2 is a possible D gene (6 bases). The germline V gene encodes CDR1 SEHNR and CDR2 FQNEAQ (reference sequence). Trimming stripped 0 bases from V and 4 bases from J, with 21 bases between. The CDR3 has 18 residues. The CDR3 is CASSLAGDLARDRETQYF. The CDR3 bases are TGTGCCAGCAGCTTAGCGGGGGACCTAGCGCGGGATCGAGAGACCCAGTACTTC.

This clonotype was picked up many times. The genes are TRBV20-1 and TRBJ1-1; D ambiguous. In germline, CDR1 is DFQATT, CDR2 SNEGSKA (reference sequence). Trimming removed 1 base from V and 1 base from J, with 10 bases in between. The CDR3 runs to 14 residues. This CDR3 reads CSARGPTGNTEAFF. In DNA form, the CDR3 reads TGCAGTGCTAGAGGCCCGACCGGGAACACTGAAGCTTTCTTT.

The V and J genes are TRBV7-3 and TRBJ1-1; tentative D call: TRBD1 (6 bases). This CDR3 spans 18 amino acids. Germline CDR1 is SGHTA and CDR2 is FQGTGA. V was clipped by 5 bases and J by 3 bases, with 25 bases between them. The chain's CDR3 is CASSPDGGGGLYDTEAFF. CDR3 nucleotide sequence: TGTGCCAGCAGCCCTGACGGGGGCGGAGGTTTGTACGACACTGAAGCTTTCTTT.

The sample holds many counts of this clonotype. The chain links TRBV2 to TRBJ2-1; a possible D gene is TRBD1 (6 bases). Germline V gives CDR1 SNHLY, CDR2 FYNNEI. There are 14 residues in the CDR3. V lost 3 bases and J lost 4, with 10 bases in between. CDR3 bases: TGTGCCAGCAGTGACCAGACAGGTTACAATGAGCAGTTCTTC. This sequence encodes CASSDQTGYNEQFF. Drawing the rest from reference TRBV2 and TRBJ2-1, the complete variable domain is EPEVTQTPSHQVTQMGQEVILRCVPISNHLYFYWYRQILGQKVEFLVSFYNNEISEKSEIFDDQFSVERPDGSNFTLKIRSTKLEDSAMYFCASSDQTGYNEQFFGPGTRLTVL.

The chain joins TRBV28 to TRBJ2-5; 12 bases line up with TRBD2. Germline CDR1 MDHEN, CDR2 SYDVKM. V was pared by 5 bases and J by 10 bases, with 8 bases of the junction left unmatched. The CDR3 runs to 14 residues. Here the CDR3 reads CASSTPGLAGRQYF. The CDR3 DNA reads TGTGCCAGCAGTACCCCGGGACTAGCGGGCCGCCAGTACTTC.

This clonotype was seen more than once but under ten times. CDR3 sequence (DNA): TGCAGTGCTCAGGAGGAGACCCAGTACTTC. Translation: CSAQEETQYF. The rearrangement links TRBV20-1 to TRBJ2-5; D ambiguous. Germline V lookup: CDR1 DFQATT, CDR2 SNEGSKA (reference sequence). V lost 5 bases to trimming and J lost 5 bases, with 6 bases between them. This CDR3 comprises 10 residues.

The gene calls are TRBV19 and TRBJ2-2; 9 nucleotides match TRBD1. Germline V gene data show CDR1 as LNHDA and CDR2 as SQIVND (reference sequence). The V and J ends lost 10 bases and 6 bases, in that order; junction bases with no gene match: 12. This CDR3 has 15 residues. The CDR3 loop reads CATLGDRDRAGELFF. The DNA of the CDR3 is TGTGCCACCCTGGGGGACAGGGATAGGGCCGGGGAGCTGTTTTTT.

This clonotype occurred many times. The chain carries TRBV19 and TRBJ2-3, with D possibly matching TRBD1 (5 bases). CDR1 and CDR2 (germline): LNHDA, SQIVND (reference sequence). The CDR3 contains 13 residues. Trimming removed 3 bases at V and 5 bases at J, with 9 bases between. CDR3 sequence: CASSIRVGDTQYF. The CDR3 region has the DNA TGTGCCAGTAGTATCAGGGTGGGAGATACGCAGTATTTT.

This clonotype was counted a few times. This chain connects TRBV5-1 to TRBJ2-2; D ambiguous. CDR1 is SGHRS, CDR2 YFSETQ, per germline. V was trimmed by 0 bases and J by 0 bases, leaving 9 bases between them. The CDR3 spans 16 residues. CDR3 region: CASSLAGVTNTGELFF. CDR3 DNA: TGCGCCAGCAGCTTGGCCGGTGTTACGAACACCGGGGAGCTGTTTTTT.

This clonotype was counted only a few times. The genes are TRBV20-1 and TRBJ1-5, with D unresolved. CDR1 is DFQATT and CDR2 is SNEGSKA in the germline V gene (reference sequence). CDR3 length equals 12 residues. Trimming took off 3 bases at V and 1 base at J, with 4 bases between the two ends. DNA of the CDR3: TGCAGTGCTAGTTGGAGCAATCAGCCCCAGCATTTT. It translates to CSASWSNQPQHF.

This chain joins TRBV19 and TRBJ2-2; no firm D call. The CDR3 has 12 residues. Per the germline V gene, CDR1 is LNHDA and CDR2 is SQIVND (reference sequence). Trimming cost V 9 bases and J 2 bases, with 7 bases left between them. DNA for the CDR3: TGTGCCAGCGAGATAAACACCGGGGAGCTGTTTTTT. Translating it yields CASEINTGELFF.

The chain employs TRBV29-1 and TRBJ1-2, with TRBD1 matching over 8 bases. This CDR3 comprises 16 residues. The V gene end was trimmed by 5 bases and the J gene end by 8 bases; junction bases not matched to a gene: 19. Germline V gene data show CDR1 as SQVTM and CDR2 as ANQGSEA. The CDR3 loop is CSVPTTGVNIIGGYTF. In DNA, the CDR3 is TGCAGCGTTCCGACGACAGGGGTAAATATCATCGGGGGCTACACCTTC.

The sample holds many counts of this clonotype. V usage is TRBV20-1 and J usage is TRBJ2-7; tentative D call: TRBD2 (6 bases). The CDR3 loop spans 13 amino acids. The germline V and J ends were trimmed by 7 bases and 4 bases, with 17 bases remaining between them. Germline lookup yields CDR1 DFQATT and CDR2 SNEGSKA (reference sequence). Here the CDR3 reads CSVPRTTSYEQYF. Written as DNA, the CDR3 is TGCAGTGTCCCCCGGACTACCTCTTACGAGCAGTACTTC.

This chain connects TRBV5-1 to TRBJ2-3; D call uncertain. The germline gives CDR1 SGHRS, CDR2 YFSETQ. The V end was cut by 1 base, the J end by 2 bases, with 11 bases between. The CDR3 covers 15 residues. The CDR3 DNA follows: TGCGCCAGCAGCTTGATCGGCTCGACCACAGATACGCAGTATTTT. Encoded protein: CASSLIGSTTDTQYF.

This chain connects TRBV7-3 to TRBJ2-3, with D unresolved. The CDR3 is 14 residues long. Per germline, CDR1 SGHTA and CDR2 FQGTGA. V lost 3 bases to trimming and J lost 6 bases, with 13 bases between them. The CDR3 region has the DNA TGTGCCAGCAGCTTTGTTACCGCCGGGGATACGCAGTATTTT. Translated, it gives CASSFVTAGDTQYF.

This clonotype showed up many times. This chain joins TRBV2 and TRBJ2-1, with 10 bases lining up with TRBD2. Germline loops: CDR1 SNHLY, CDR2 FYNNEI. This CDR3 contains 17 residues. V dropped 7 bases and J dropped 4; count of bases not matched to a gene: 13. Here the CDR3 reads CASIVTSGRAGYNEQFF. DNA for the CDR3: TGTGCCAGCATAGTAACGAGCGGGAGGGCGGGTTACAATGAGCAGTTCTTC.